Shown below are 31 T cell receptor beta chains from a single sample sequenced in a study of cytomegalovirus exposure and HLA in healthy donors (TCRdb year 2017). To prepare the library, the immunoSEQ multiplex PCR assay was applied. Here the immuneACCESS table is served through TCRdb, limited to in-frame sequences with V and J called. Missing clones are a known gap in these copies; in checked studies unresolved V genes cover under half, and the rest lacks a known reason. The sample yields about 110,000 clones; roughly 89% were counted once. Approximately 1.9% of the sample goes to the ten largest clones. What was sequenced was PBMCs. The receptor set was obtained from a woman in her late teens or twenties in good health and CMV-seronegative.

CDR3 bases: TGTGCCAGCAGCTTGGAACAGAACTACGAGCAGTACTTC. Its translation is CASSLEQNYEQYF. The chain links TRBV5-4 to TRBJ2-7, with no clear D. Trimming cost V 0 bases and J 3 bases, with 7 bases left between them. There are 13 residues in the CDR3. Germline V gene lookup returns CDR1 SGHNT and CDR2 YYREEE (reference sequence).

The CDR3 loop is CASSEAGAGTDTQYF. The CDR3 region has the DNA TGTGCCAGCAGTGAAGCGGGGGCGGGCACAGATACGCAGTATTTT. The chain uses TRBV6-1 and TRBJ2-3, with D maybe TRBD1 (6 bases). CDR3 length equals 15 residues. Germline CDR1 is MNHNS and CDR2 is SASEGT. Trimming left V 0 bases short and J 1 base short, with 8 bases between.

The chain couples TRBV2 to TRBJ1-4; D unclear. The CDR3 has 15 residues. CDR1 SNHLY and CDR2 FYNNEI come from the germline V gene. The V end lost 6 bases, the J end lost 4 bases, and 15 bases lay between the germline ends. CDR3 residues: CASRVETAFNEKLFF. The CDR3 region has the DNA TGTGCCAGCAGAGTAGAAACAGCCTTTAATGAAAAACTGTTTTTT.

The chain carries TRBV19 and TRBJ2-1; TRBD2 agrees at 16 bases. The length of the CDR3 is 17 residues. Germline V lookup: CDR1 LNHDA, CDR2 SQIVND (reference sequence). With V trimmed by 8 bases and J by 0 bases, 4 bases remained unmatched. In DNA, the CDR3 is TGTGCCAGTGGCGGGACTAGCGGGGGGGGCTCCTACAATGAGCAGTTCTTC. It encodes CASGGTSGGGSYNEQFF. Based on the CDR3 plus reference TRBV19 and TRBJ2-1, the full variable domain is DGGITQSPKYLFRKEGQNVTLSCEQNLNHDAMYWYRQDPGQGLRLIYYSQIVNDFQKGDIAEGYSVSREKKESFPLTVTSAQKNPTAFYLCASGGTSGGGSYNEQFFGPGTRLTVL.

In nucleotides, the CDR3 is TGTGCCAGCAGCTACAGTGTGATGAACACTGAAGCTTTCTTT. Its translation is CASSYSVMNTEAFF. The chain carries TRBV11-2 and TRBJ1-1; D gene ambiguous. The CDR3 has 14 residues. With 4 bases removed from V and 0 bases from J, the gap between germline ends came to 9 bases. CDR1 is SGHAT, CDR2 FQNNGV, per germline.

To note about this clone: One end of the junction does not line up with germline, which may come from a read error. The CDR3 nucleotides are TGTGCCAGCAGTTTGGACTGGTACGAGCAGTACTTC. Its protein is CASSLDWYEQYF. V is TRBV5-5 and J is TRBJ2-7, with D tentatively TRBD2 (5 bases). The CDR3 runs to 12 residues. From germline, CDR1 is SGHKS and CDR2 YYEKEE (reference sequence).

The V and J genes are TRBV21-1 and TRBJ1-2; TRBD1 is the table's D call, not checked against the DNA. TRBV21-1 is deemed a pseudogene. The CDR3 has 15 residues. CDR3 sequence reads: CARIAQGASGYGYTF. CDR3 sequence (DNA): TGTGCCAGAATAGCCCAGGGGGCTTCAGGTTATGGCTACACCTTC.

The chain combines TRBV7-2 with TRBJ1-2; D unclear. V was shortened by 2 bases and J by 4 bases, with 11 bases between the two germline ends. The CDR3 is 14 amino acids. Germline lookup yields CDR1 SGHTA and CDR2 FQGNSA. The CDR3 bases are TGTGCCAGCAGCTTATACCCAGGCCCCTATGGCTACACCTTC. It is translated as CASSLYPGPYGYTF.

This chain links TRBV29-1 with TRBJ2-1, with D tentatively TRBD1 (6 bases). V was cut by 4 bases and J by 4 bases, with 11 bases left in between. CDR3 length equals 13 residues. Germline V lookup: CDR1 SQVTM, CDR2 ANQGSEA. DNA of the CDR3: TGCAGCGTTGCGCTGGGGGCTTACAATGAGCAGTTCTTC. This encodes CSVALGAYNEQFF.

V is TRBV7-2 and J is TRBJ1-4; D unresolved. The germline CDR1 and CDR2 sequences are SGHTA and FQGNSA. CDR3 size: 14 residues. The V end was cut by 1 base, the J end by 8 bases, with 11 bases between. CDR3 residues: CASSLGGYGEKLFF. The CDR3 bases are TGTGCCAGCAGCTTAGGAGGGTACGGCGAAAAACTGTTTTTT.

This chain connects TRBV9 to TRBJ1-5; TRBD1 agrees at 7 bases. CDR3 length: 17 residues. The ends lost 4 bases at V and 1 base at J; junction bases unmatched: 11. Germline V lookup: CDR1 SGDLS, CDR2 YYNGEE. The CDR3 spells CASSPGPGTASNQPQHF. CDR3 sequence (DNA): TGTGCCAGCAGCCCGGGACCCGGGACAGCGAGCAATCAGCCCCAGCATTTT.

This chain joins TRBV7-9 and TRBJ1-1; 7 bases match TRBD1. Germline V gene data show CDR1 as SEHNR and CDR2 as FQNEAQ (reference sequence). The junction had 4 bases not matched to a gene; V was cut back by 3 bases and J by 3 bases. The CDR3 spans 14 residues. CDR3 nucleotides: TGTGCCAGCAGCTTTTTAGACAGGGACACTGAAGCTTTCTTT. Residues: CASSFLDRDTEAFF.

The CDR3 spells CASSRRDSYEQYF. As DNA, the CDR3 is TGTGCCAGCAGCCGCCGTGACAGCTACGAGCAGTACTTC. The chain combines TRBV7-2 with TRBJ2-7; tentative D call: TRBD1 (5 bases). Germline values: CDR1 SGHTA, CDR2 FQGNSA. The CDR3 has 13 amino acids. The V and J ends lost 5 bases and 3 bases respectively, with 11 bases between them.

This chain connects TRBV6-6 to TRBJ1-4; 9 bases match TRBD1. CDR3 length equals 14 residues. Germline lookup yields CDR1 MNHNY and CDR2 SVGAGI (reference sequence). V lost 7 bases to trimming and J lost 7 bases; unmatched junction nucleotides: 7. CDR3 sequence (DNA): TGTGCCAGCACCACACAGGGGGCGCGTGAAAAACTGTTTTTT. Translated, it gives CASTTQGAREKLFF.

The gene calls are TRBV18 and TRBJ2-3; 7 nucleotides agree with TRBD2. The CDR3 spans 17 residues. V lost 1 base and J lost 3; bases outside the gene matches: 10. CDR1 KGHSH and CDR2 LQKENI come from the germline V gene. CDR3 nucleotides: TGTGCCAGCTCACCACTGGGAGGTAGCGGGCAGACAGATACGCAGTATTTT. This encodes CASSPLGGSGQTDTQYF. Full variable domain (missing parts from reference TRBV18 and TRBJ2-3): NAGVMQNPRHLVRRRGQEARLRCSPMKGHSHVYWYRQLPEEGLKFMVYLQKENIIDESGMPKERFSAEFPKEGPSILRIQQVVRGDSAAYFCASSPLGGSGQTDTQYFGPGTRLTVL.

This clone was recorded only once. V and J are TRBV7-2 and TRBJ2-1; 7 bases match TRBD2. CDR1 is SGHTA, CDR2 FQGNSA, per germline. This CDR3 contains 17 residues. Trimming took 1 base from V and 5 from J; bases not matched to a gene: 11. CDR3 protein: CASSLGVMGGPHNEQFF. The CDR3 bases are TGTGCCAGCAGCTTAGGAGTGATGGGAGGGCCTCACAATGAGCAGTTCTTC.

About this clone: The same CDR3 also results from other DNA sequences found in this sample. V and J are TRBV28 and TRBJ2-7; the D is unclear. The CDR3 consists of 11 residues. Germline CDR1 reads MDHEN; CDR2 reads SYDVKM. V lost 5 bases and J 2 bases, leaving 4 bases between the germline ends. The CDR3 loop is CASSSPYEQYF. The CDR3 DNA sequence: TGTGCCAGCAGTAGCCCCTACGAGCAGTACTTC. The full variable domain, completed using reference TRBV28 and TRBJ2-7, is DVKVTQSSRYLVKRTGEKVFLECVQDMDHENMFWYRQDPGLGLRLIYFSYDVKMKEKGDIPEGYSVSREKKERFSLILESASTNQTSMYLCASSSPYEQYFGPGTRLTVT.

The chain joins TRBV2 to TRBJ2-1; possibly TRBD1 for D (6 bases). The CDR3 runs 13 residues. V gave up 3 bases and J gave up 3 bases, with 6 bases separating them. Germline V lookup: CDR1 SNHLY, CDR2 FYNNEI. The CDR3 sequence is CASSEDSYNEQFF. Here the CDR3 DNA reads TGTGCCAGCAGTGAGGACAGCTACAATGAGCAGTTCTTC.

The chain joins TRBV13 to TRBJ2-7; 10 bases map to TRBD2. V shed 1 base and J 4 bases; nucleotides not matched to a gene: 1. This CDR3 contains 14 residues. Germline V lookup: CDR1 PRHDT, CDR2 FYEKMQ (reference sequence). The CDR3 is CASSLELAGYEQYF. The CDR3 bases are TGTGCCAGCAGCTTAGAACTAGCGGGATACGAGCAGTACTTC.

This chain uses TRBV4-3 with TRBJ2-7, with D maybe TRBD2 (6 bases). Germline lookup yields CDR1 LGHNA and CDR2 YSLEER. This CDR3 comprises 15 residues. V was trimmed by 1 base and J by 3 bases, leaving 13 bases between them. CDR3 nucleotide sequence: TGCGCCAGCAGCCAAGGAAAGCGGGCCCTCTACGAGCAGTACTTC. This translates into CASSQGKRALYEQYF.

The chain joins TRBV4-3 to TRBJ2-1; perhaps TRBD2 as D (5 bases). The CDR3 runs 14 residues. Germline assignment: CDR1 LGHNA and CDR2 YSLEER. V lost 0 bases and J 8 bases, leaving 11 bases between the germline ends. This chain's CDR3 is CASSQDRGSDEQFF. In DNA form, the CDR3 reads TGCGCCAGCAGCCAAGATCGGGGAAGCGATGAGCAGTTCTTC.

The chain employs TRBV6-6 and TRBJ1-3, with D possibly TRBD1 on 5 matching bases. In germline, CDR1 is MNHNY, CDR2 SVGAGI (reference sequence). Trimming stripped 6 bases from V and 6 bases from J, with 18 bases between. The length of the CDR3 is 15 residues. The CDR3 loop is CASRGRGNSENTIYF. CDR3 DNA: TGTGCCAGCAGGGGGAGGGGCAATAGTGAAAACACCATATATTTT.

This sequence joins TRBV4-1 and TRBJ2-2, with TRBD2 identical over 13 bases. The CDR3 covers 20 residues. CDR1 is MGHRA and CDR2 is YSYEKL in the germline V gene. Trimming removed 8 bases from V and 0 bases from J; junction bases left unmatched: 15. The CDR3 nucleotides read TGCGCCAGCGCTCCCCACAAACTAGCGGGGGGGAAAGCGAACACCGGGGAGCTGTTTTTT. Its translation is CASAPHKLAGGKANTGELFF.

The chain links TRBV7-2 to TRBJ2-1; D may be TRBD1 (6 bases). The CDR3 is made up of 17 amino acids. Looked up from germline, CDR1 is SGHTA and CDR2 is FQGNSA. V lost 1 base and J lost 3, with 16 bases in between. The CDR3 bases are TGTGCCAGCAGCTTAGTGCTCGTGGGGGCCGGCTACAATGAGCAGTTCTTC. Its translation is CASSLVLVGAGYNEQFF. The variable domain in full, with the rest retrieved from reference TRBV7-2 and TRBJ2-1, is GAGVSQSPSNKVTEKGKDVELRCDPISGHTALYWYRQSLGQGLEFLIYFQGNSAPDKSGLPSDRFSAERTGGSVSTLTIQRTQQEDSAVYLCASSLVLVGAGYNEQFFGPGTRLTVL.

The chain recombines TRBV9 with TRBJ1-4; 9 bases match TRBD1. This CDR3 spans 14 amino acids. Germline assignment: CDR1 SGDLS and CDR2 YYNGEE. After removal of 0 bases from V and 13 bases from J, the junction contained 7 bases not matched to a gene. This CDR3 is CASSVDGTGSGLFF. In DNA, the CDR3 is TGTGCCAGCAGCGTAGATGGGACAGGGTCTGGACTGTTTTTT.

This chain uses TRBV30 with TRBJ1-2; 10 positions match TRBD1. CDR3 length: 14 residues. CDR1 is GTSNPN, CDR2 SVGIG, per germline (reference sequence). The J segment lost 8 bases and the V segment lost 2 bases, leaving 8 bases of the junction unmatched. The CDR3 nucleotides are TGTGCCTGGAGTACGACAGGGGGCGGGTTCGGCTACACCTTC. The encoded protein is CAWSTTGGGFGYTF.

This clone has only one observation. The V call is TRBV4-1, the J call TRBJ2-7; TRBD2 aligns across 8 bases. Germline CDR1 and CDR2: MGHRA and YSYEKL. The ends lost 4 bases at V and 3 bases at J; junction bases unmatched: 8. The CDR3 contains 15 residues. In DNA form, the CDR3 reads TGCGCCAGCAGCCGGGAGCGGGAGTTAATCTACGAGCAGTACTTC. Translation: CASSRERELIYEQYF.

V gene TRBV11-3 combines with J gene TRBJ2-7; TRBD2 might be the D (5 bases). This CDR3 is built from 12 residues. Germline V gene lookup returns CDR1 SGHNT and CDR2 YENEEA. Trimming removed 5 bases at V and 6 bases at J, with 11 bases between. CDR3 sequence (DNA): TGTGCCAGCAGCATAAGCGGAGGCGAGCAGTACTTC. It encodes CASSISGGEQYF.

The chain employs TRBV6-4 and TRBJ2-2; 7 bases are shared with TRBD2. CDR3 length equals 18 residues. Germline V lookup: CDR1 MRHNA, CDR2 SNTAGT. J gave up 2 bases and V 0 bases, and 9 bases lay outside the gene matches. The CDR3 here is CASSDSGSAGDNTGELFF. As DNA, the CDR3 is TGTGCCAGCAGTGACTCGGGGTCGGCGGGGGATAACACCGGGGAGCTGTTTTTT.

The CDR3 DNA reads as TGTGCCAGCAGCCAGGGTGACCGAAATCAGCCCCAGCATTTT. Translation gives CASSQGDRNQPQHF. The chain is built from TRBV7-9 and TRBJ1-5, with D possibly being TRBD1 (5 bases). This CDR3 is built from 14 residues. Germline V gene lookup returns CDR1 SEHNR and CDR2 FQNEAQ (reference sequence). Trimming took off 5 bases at V and 4 bases at J, with 12 bases between the two ends.

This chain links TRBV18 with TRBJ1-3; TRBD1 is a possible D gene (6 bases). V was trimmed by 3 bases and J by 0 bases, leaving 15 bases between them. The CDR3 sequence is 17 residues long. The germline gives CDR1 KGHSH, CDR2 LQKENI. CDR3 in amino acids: CASSPKIRTASGNTIYF. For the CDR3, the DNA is TGTGCCAGCTCACCGAAGATTAGGACAGCCTCTGGAAACACCATATATTTT.